These 24 T cell receptor beta chains were all obtained from the same sample, sequenced in a study of vaccination effects on CD4 cells after COVID-19. Antigens of these TCRs are unknown. The culture ran for around nine days before CD4+ T cells were isolated. Every participant took two doses of the BNT162b2 or mRNA-1273 vaccine. The repertoire was sequenced with immunoSEQ multiplex PCR; TCRdb's copy has only in-frame clones and lacks some. The data contain about 66,000 clones, less than 85% of them singletons. Here the sequenced sample was CD4+ T cells from PBMCs cultured without peptide, taken after COVID-19 vaccination. Source of these receptors: a human donor who received a COVID-19 vaccine.

The chain combines TRBV5-6 with TRBJ2-1; perhaps TRBD2 as D (6 bases). V dropped 3 bases and J dropped 0 bases, with 16 bases sitting between them. Germline loops: CDR1 SGHDT, CDR2 YYEEEE. The CDR3 sequence is 17 residues long. CDR3 nucleotide sequence: TGTGCCAGCAGCTGGATGTATAGCGGAAGCTCCTACAATGAGCAGTTCTTC. Translated: CASSWMYSGSSYNEQFF.

This sequence joins TRBV2 and TRBJ1-1, with 10 bases lining up with TRBD1. There are 13 residues in the CDR3. CDR1 and CDR2 (germline): SNHLY, FYNNEI. The V segment lost 7 bases and the J segment 5 bases; nucleotides outside the gene matches: 4. The DNA for the CDR3 is TGTGCCAGCACCGACAGGGGGCGAACTGAAGCTTTCTTT. Translating gives CASTDRGRTEAFF. The full variable domain, with the rest looked up from reference TRBV2 and TRBJ1-1, is EPEVTQTPSHQVTQMGQEVILRCVPISNHLYFYWYRQILGQKVEFLVSFYNNEISEKSEIFDDQFSVERPDGSNFTLKIRSTKLEDSAMYFCASTDRGRTEAFFGQGTRLTVV.

The genes are TRBV19 and TRBJ2-1; 12 nucleotides agree with TRBD1. Germline values: CDR1 LNHDA, CDR2 SQIVND (reference sequence). Trimming cost V 3 bases and J 7 bases; bases outside gene matches: 13. CDR3 length equals 18 residues. CDR3 sequence: CASSIRGWGQGAGNEQFF. CDR3 DNA: TGTGCCAGTAGTATTCGGGGTTGGGGACAGGGGGCTGGGAATGAGCAGTTCTTC.

A few counts support this clone. This sequence joins TRBV5-1 and TRBJ1-1; D might be TRBD1 (5 bases). The V and J ends lost 3 bases and 2 bases respectively, with 17 bases between them. The CDR3 loop spans 16 amino acids. Looked up from germline, CDR1 is SGHRS and CDR2 is YFSETQ. The CDR3, as DNA: TGCGCCAGCAGCTGGGCCAGGCCGGGGGAAAACACTGAAGCTTTCTTT. As protein: CASSWARPGENTEAFF. Based on the CDR3 plus reference TRBV5-1 and TRBJ1-1, the full variable domain is KAGVTQTPRYLIKTRGQQVTLSCSPISGHRSVSWYQQTPGQGLQFLFEYFSETQRNKGNFPGRFSGRQFSNSRSEMNVSTLELGDSALYLCASSWARPGENTEAFFGQGTRLTVV.

The genes are TRBV19 and TRBJ2-2; unclear D gene. The germline gives CDR1 LNHDA, CDR2 SQIVND (reference sequence). Trimming pared 1 base from V and 1 base from J, leaving 7 bases between. This CDR3 contains 15 residues. The CDR3 bases are TGTGCCAGTAGTATAGGGTTCAGGAACACCGGGGAGCTGTTTTTT. This codes for CASSIGFRNTGELFF.

The CDR3 loop reads CSARPVYEQFF. The DNA for the CDR3 is TGCAGTGCTAGACCGGTCTATGAGCAGTTCTTC. The rearrangement links TRBV20-1 to TRBJ2-1, with D unclear. From germline, CDR1 is DFQATT and CDR2 SNEGSKA (reference sequence). CDR3 length: 11 residues. The germline V and J ends were trimmed by 2 bases and 8 bases, with 7 bases remaining between them.

This sequence joins TRBV18 and TRBJ2-3; weak D call: TRBD2 (7 bases). The CDR3 spans 16 residues. Germline CDR1 KGHSH, CDR2 LQKENI. Deletions cut 3 bases from V and 2 bases from J, with 15 bases between. The CDR3 sequence is CASSPTGGLNTDTQYF. As DNA, the CDR3 is TGTGCCAGCTCACCCACGGGGGGCTTAAACACAGATACGCAGTATTTT.

The chain uses TRBV5-1 and TRBJ1-5; D possibly corresponds to TRBD1 (5 bases). Germline V lookup: CDR1 SGHRS, CDR2 YFSETQ. V lost 0 bases and J lost 0, with 7 bases in between. This CDR3 region has 15 residues. CDR3 sequence reads: CASSLGQNSNQPQHF. CDR3 DNA: TGCGCCAGCAGCTTGGGACAGAATAGCAATCAGCCCCAGCATTTT.

The chain couples TRBV29-1 to TRBJ1-5, with 7 bases identical to TRBD1. Germline values: CDR1 SQVTM, CDR2 ANQGSEA. This CDR3 comprises 12 residues. The V gene end was trimmed by 6 bases and the J gene end by 7 bases; junction bases not matched to a gene: 6. The CDR3 reads CSVQGLGQPQHF. CDR3 coding DNA: TGCAGCGTACAGGGGCTGGGGCAGCCCCAGCATTTT.

This chain connects TRBV24-1 to TRBJ2-3; 8 bases align to TRBD2. This CDR3 spans 17 amino acids. CDR1 KGHDR and CDR2 SFDVKD come from the germline V gene. V trimming: 2 bases; J trimming: 1 base; junction bases outside the gene matches: 7. The CDR3 bases are TGTGCCACCAGTGATTCCTACCGGGAGGGAGGCACAGATACGCAGTATTTT. Translating gives CATSDSYREGGTDTQYF.

The genes are TRBV4-3 and TRBJ1-3, with 8 bases fitting TRBD1. CDR1 is LGHNA, CDR2 YSLEER, per germline. The CDR3 runs to 16 residues. V lost 3 bases to trimming and J lost 1 base; unmatched junction nucleotides: 5. The CDR3 sequence is CASSQDDRGSGNTIYF. The CDR3 region has the DNA TGCGCCAGCAGCCAGGACGACAGGGGATCTGGAAACACCATATATTTT.

The V and J genes are TRBV5-1 and TRBJ2-6; 8 positions agree with TRBD2. CDR3 length equals 17 residues. Germline values: CDR1 SGHRS, CDR2 YFSETQ. J lost 2 bases, V lost 5 bases, and 9 bases had no gene match. The chain's CDR3 is CASRLNTGGAGANVLTF. For the CDR3, the DNA is TGCGCCAGCAGATTAAACACGGGGGGGGCTGGGGCCAACGTCCTGACTTTC.

This chain connects TRBV20-1 to TRBJ1-2; D gene unclear. The CDR3 sequence is 11 residues long. Germline V CDR1 and CDR2: DFQATT, SNEGSKA (reference sequence). The ends were cut back, 5 bases at V and 5 bases at J, with 9 bases in the middle. CDR3 DNA sequence: TGCAGTGCTCGCCCGGGGTATGGCTACACCTTC. It encodes CSARPGYGYTF.

This rearrangement joins TRBV5-1 to TRBJ1-2; D is perhaps TRBD1 (6 bases). Trimming took 0 bases from V and 8 from J, leaving 8 bases between them. The CDR3 has 12 amino acids. Germline V gives CDR1 SGHRS, CDR2 YFSETQ. The CDR3 DNA reads as TGCGCCAGCAGCTTGGACAGGGACGGCTACACCTTC. It is translated as CASSLDRDGYTF.

This chain uses TRBV10-2 with TRBJ2-3, with D tentatively TRBD1 or TRBD2 (5 bases each). This CDR3 comprises 13 residues. CDR1 is WSHSY and CDR2 is SAAADI in the germline V gene. Between the trimmed V and J ends, which lost 6 bases and 0 bases, there was a span of 7 bases. CDR3 amino acids: CASRGTSTDTQYF. In DNA form, the CDR3 reads TGCGCCAGCAGGGGGACCAGCACAGATACGCAGTATTTT.

This clone has only one observation. The CDR3 loop is CASRRTGGAKAFF. The CDR3 DNA reads TGTGCCAGCAGGCGTACAGGGGGCGCCAAGGCTTTCTTT. The rearrangement uses TRBV28 and TRBJ1-1; 9 bases map to TRBD1. The CDR3 runs to 13 residues. V lost 6 bases and J lost 11; bases outside the gene matches: 10. Germline V gene data show CDR1 as MDHEN and CDR2 as SYDVKM.

Only a few counts were recorded for this clone. The genes are TRBV5-1 and TRBJ2-5; D uncertain. Trimming cost V 2 bases and J 5 bases, with 10 bases left between them. The CDR3 spans 13 residues. CDR1 is SGHRS and CDR2 is YFSETQ in the germline V gene. This CDR3 reads CASSLTPKETQYF. The DNA of the CDR3 is TGCGCCAGCAGCTTAACACCAAAGGAGACCCAGTACTTC.

The chain combines TRBV28 with TRBJ1-1; 8 bases map to TRBD1. This CDR3 has 13 residues. Germline V gene sequence: CDR1 MDHEN, CDR2 SYDVKM. V was pared by 10 bases and J by 9 bases, with 13 bases of the junction left unmatched. CDR3 residues: CANRKPGQDKAFF. The DNA of the CDR3 is TGTGCCAACCGGAAACCGGGACAGGACAAAGCTTTCTTT.

This clone occurred a few times. The rearrangement uses TRBV10-1 and TRBJ1-1, with D uncertain. Germline lookup yields CDR1 WNHNN and CDR2 SYGVQD (reference sequence). The ends were cut back, 0 bases at V and 4 bases at J, with 9 bases in the middle. The CDR3 is made up of 14 amino acids. CDR3 loop: CASSESREATEAFF. The CDR3 DNA reads TGCGCCAGCAGTGAGTCCAGAGAAGCCACTGAAGCTTTCTTT.

The genes are TRBV9 and TRBJ2-3; TRBD1 matches at 9 bases. This CDR3 has 14 amino acids. Germline-derived CDR1 and CDR2 are SGDLS and YYNGEE. J gave up 5 bases and V 4 bases, and 5 bases lay outside the gene matches. The CDR3 coding sequence is TGTGCCAGCAGCCCCCGGGACAGGGTAGATACGCAGTATTTT. It codes for CASSPRDRVDTQYF.

The V and J genes are TRBV7-8 and TRBJ2-5; TRBD2 agrees at 7 bases. The ends lost 1 base at V and 4 bases at J; junction bases unmatched: 0. This CDR3 contains 13 residues. The germline V gene encodes CDR1 SGHVS and CDR2 FQNEAQ. The CDR3 reads CASSLGGGETQYF. CDR3 sequence (DNA): TGTGCCAGCAGCTTAGGGGGGGGAGAGACCCAGTACTTC. The full variable domain, its missing parts supplied by reference TRBV7-8 and TRBJ2-5, is GAGVSQSPRYKVAKRGQDVALRCDPISGHVSLFWYQQALGQGPEFLTYFQNEAQLDKSGLPSDRFFAERPEGSVSTLKIQRTQQEDSAVYLCASSLGGGETQYFGPGTRLLVL.

The chain carries TRBV12-3 or TRBV12-4 and TRBJ2-7, with D possibly matching TRBD1 (5 bases). The CDR3 is made up of 13 amino acids. Trimming left V 4 bases short and J 6 bases short, with 13 bases between. In nucleotides, the CDR3 is TGTGCCAGCAGTTCACAGGAGTACTCCGAGCAGTACGTC. Its protein product is CASSSQEYSEQYV.

The chain is built from TRBV5-1 and TRBJ2-1; D unclear. V was trimmed by 4 bases and J by 0 bases, leaving 11 bases between them. The CDR3 contains 15 residues. CDR1 and CDR2 (germline): SGHRS, YFSETQ. This CDR3 is CASSGGRNSYNEQFF. The CDR3 coding sequence is TGCGCCAGCAGCGGTGGCAGGAACTCCTACAATGAGCAGTTCTTC.

V usage is TRBV5-5 and J usage is TRBJ1-2, with D maybe TRBD1 (6 bases). Trimming left V 4 bases short and J 0 bases short, with 10 bases between. Germline assignment: CDR1 SGHKS and CDR2 YYEKEE (reference sequence). The CDR3 loop spans 14 amino acids. As DNA, the CDR3 is TGTGCCAGCAGCCGGGGGGGCTCTAACTATGGCTACACCTTC. It specifies CASSRGGSNYGYTF.